The text below deals with one TCR beta chain. Its specificity is unknown. This record comes from a study of Graves' ophthalmopathy and Graves' hyperthyroidism. CDR3 regions of TCR beta were amplified from RNA transcripts. An opening RT-PCR round employed HTBI primers and preceded a second-round multiplex PCR. MiXCR, applied by TCRdb to the multiplex PCR reads, yields one record per CDR3 protein. This table holds 660,000 or so distinct CDR3 sequences, 35% to 50% found once. Study observations and caveats: Blood shared most expanded thyroid clonotypes above 0.001 frequency.

From germline, CDR1 is SEHNR and CDR2 FQNEAQ (reference sequence). V was cut by 5 bases and J by 5 bases, with 1 base left in between. The CDR3 length is 9 residues. The receptor's source is an adult man with Graves' ophthalmopathy. This chain uses TRBV7-9 with TRBJ2-7, with D uncertain. The sequencing sample was made of peripheral blood. The CDR3 DNA reads TGTGCCAGCAGCGACGAGCAGTACTTC. It yields the protein CASSDEQYF. The whole variable domain, remainder taken from reference TRBV7-9 and TRBJ2-7, is DTGVSQNPRHKITKRGQNVTFRCDPISEHNRLYWYRQTLGQGPEFLTYFQNEAQLEKSRLLSDRFSAERPKGSFSTLEIQRTEQGDSAMYLCASSDEQYFGPGTRLTVT.